This T cell receptor (beta chain) was identified in a study of shared clonotypes between healthy human individuals. Concerning this clone: What it binds is unknown. Other DNA sequences in the sample encode the same CDR3.

The CDR3 contains 14 residues. Germline V gene data show CDR1 as MNHEY and CDR2 as SVGAGI. V was clipped by 6 bases and J by 4 bases; unmatched bases: 4. Study-wide points: Naive subsets generally exceeded memory subsets in estimated richness.

The healthy adult donors were HIV-negative and reported no recent acute infections or vaccinations. Using immunoSEQ multiplex PCR, the repertoire was profiled, and TCRdb retains in-frame clones only, with some absent. In the table there are about 2.3 million clones, approximately 95% of which are singletons. The chain is built from TRBV6-5 and TRBJ1-5, with 9 bases lining up with TRBD1. Sequenced input: naive CD4+ T cells from PBMCs. Subset noted: CD45RA+ positively selected. The source of this sequence is a man aged 18 to 29 in good health. Some clones in this sample may be carry-over from other donors' samples. CDR3 sequence: CASSLGQGNQPQHF. CDR3 bases: TGTGCCAGCAGCCTGGGACAGGGTAATCAGCCCCAGCATTTT.